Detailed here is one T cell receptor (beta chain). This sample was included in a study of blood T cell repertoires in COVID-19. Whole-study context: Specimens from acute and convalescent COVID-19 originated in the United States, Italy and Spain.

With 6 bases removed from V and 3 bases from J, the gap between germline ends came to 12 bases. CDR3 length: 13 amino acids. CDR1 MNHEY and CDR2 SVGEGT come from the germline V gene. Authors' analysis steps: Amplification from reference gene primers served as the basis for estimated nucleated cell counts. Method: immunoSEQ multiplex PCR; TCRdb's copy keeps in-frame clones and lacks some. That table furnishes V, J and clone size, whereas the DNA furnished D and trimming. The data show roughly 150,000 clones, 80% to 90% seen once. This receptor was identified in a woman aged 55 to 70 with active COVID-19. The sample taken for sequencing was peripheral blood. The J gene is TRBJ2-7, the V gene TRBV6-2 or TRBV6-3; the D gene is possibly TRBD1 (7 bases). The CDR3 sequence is CASSPRGVYEQYF. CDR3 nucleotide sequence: TGTGCCAGCAGCCCCAGGGGGGTCTACGAGCAGTACTTC.